This passage covers 14 T cell receptor beta chains from one sample sequenced in a study of blood T cell repertoires in COVID-19 (dated by TCRdb to 2018 to 2020). Libraries were prepared through the immunoSEQ multiplex PCR assay. In TCRdb, the immuneACCESS table is reduced to in-frame sequences with V and J assigned. These tables do not hold every clone; where another copy was compared, an unresolved V gene accounts for under half, and the others remain unexplained. Present in this sample are 300,000 or so clones, about nine tenths of which were seen just once. Together, the top ten hold 1% of the sample. The sample comprised peripheral blood. These TCRs come from a man between 45 and 60 years old with active or convalescent COVID-19.

The chain combines TRBV4-2 with TRBJ2-4; TRBD2 agrees at 8 bases. This CDR3 contains 16 residues. Germline V CDR1 and CDR2: LGHNA, YNFKEQ. J gave up 8 bases and V 0 bases, and 9 bases lay outside the gene matches. The CDR3 loop is CASSQDLEREWDIQYF. The CDR3 DNA follows: TGTGCCAGCAGCCAAGATCTGGAGCGGGAGTGGGACATTCAGTACTTC.

The V and J genes are TRBV10-3 and TRBJ1-3, with 7 nucleotides matching TRBD1. V lost 10 bases to trimming and J lost 0 bases; unmatched junction nucleotides: 12. Looked up from germline, CDR1 is ENHRY and CDR2 is SYGVKD. The CDR3 is 16 amino acids. The CDR3 nucleotides read TGTGCCACCCATGCCGGGACAGCTAGCTCTGGAAACACCATATATTTT. Its protein product is CATHAGTASSGNTIYF.

The V and J genes are TRBV6-5 and TRBJ1-1; 8 bases match TRBD1. This CDR3 region has 12 residues. Germline trimming cut 10 bases from V and 3 bases from J; bases unmatched to any gene: 4. CDR1 MNHEY and CDR2 SVGAGI come from the germline V gene. The CDR3 DNA is TGTGCCATTGGACAGGGTCACACTGAAGCTTTCTTT. Translating it yields CAIGQGHTEAFF.

J is TRBJ1-6 and V is TRBV28; D is perhaps TRBD1 (5 bases). Germline V CDR1 and CDR2: MDHEN, SYDVKM. CDR3 length: 13 amino acids. Trimming removed 5 bases at V and 8 bases at J, with 10 bases between. The DNA of the CDR3 is TGTGCCAGCAGTCCGGGGGACGATTCACCCCTCCACTTT. Protein: CASSPGDDSPLHF.

The chain combines TRBV28 with TRBJ1-5; the match to TRBD1 covers 8 bases. Germline trimming cut 6 bases from V and 3 bases from J; bases unmatched to any gene: 7. Looked up from germline, CDR1 is MDHEN and CDR2 is SYDVKM. This CDR3 has 15 residues. The CDR3 spells CASRDNRGSNQPQHF. Here the CDR3 DNA reads TGTGCCAGCAGGGATAACAGGGGGTCCAATCAGCCCCAGCATTTT.

CDR3 DNA sequence: TGTGCCAGCGGGTCGGGTCCCGGGGAAAGCGATGAGCAGTTCTTC. Translated, it gives CASGSGPGESDEQFF. The chain employs TRBV11-1 and TRBJ2-1; perhaps TRBD2 as D (5 bases). Germline assignment: CDR1 SGHAT and CDR2 FQDESV (reference sequence). This CDR3 comprises 15 residues. V was trimmed by 8 bases and J by 8 bases, leaving 22 bases between them.

The CDR3: CASSEALLYGYTF. CDR3 DNA: TGTGCCAGCAGTGAAGCGCTACTCTATGGCTACACCTTC. The chain joins TRBV6-1 to TRBJ1-2; D unresolved. Germline assignment: CDR1 MNHNS and CDR2 SASEGT. This CDR3 region has 13 residues. Trimming removed 0 bases from V and 4 bases from J, with 6 bases in between.

Points on this clone: The sample holds other DNA sequences that translate to the same CDR3. The chain carries TRBV5-1 and TRBJ1-2; TRBD1 agrees at 7 bases. The CDR3 sequence is 13 residues long. Germline values: CDR1 SGHRS, CDR2 YFSETQ. With 0 bases clipped from V and 7 bases from J, the junction kept 3 bases outside the gene matches. In DNA, the CDR3 is TGCGCCAGCAGCTTGGGACAGGGAGGTGGCTACACCTTC. It yields the protein CASSLGQGGGYTF.

The V call is TRBV24-1, the J call TRBJ1-1; D may be TRBD1 (5 bases). CDR3 length equals 14 residues. Germline V gene lookup returns CDR1 KGHDR and CDR2 SFDVKD. The V and J ends lost 4 bases and 2 bases respectively, with 10 bases between them. The CDR3, as DNA: TGTGCCACCAGTGAGGGGGGAGGAAACACTGAAGCTTTCTTT. This sequence encodes CATSEGGGNTEAFF.

This chain links TRBV3-1 (or the pseudogene TRBV3-2) with TRBJ1-4; 7 nucleotides align to TRBD1. V dropped 7 bases and J dropped 8; count of bases not matched to a gene: 7. Germline-derived CDR1 and CDR2 are LGHDT and YNNKEL (reference sequence). This CDR3 is built from 13 residues. CDR3 DNA sequence: TGTGCCAGCAACAGGGGTTGGGGGGAAAAACTGTTTTTT. It translates to CASNRGWGEKLFF.

A word on this clone: This specimen includes other DNA sequences encoding the same CDR3. The chain is built from TRBV28 and TRBJ2-7, with D tentatively TRBD1 (5 bases). Germline CDR1 MDHEN, CDR2 SYDVKM. The CDR3 consists of 14 residues. V was trimmed by 2 bases and J by 5 bases, leaving 13 bases between them. CDR3: CASSLPQGVNEQYF. In nucleotides, the CDR3 is TGTGCCAGCAGTTTACCCCAGGGTGTCAACGAGCAGTACTTC.

The V call is TRBV4-1, the J call TRBJ1-1, with 7 bases aligning to TRBD1. Germline CDR1 MGHRA, CDR2 YSYEKL. The CDR3 length is 16 residues. The junction had 7 bases not matched to a gene; V was cut back by 2 bases and J by 1 base. The CDR3 spells CASSQHPTGANTEAFF. For the CDR3, the DNA is TGCGCCAGCAGCCAACACCCAACAGGGGCGAACACTGAAGCTTTCTTT.

The CDR3 loop reads CASSLRGGGYTF. CDR3 nucleotides: TGTGCCAGCAGTTTAAGGGGAGGTGGCTACACCTTC. The chain links TRBV12-3 or TRBV12-4 to TRBJ1-2, with TRBD1 as a possible D gene (5 bases). V was shortened by 2 bases and J by 7 bases, with 8 bases between the two germline ends. This CDR3 comprises 12 residues.

Notes on this clone: Other DNA sequences from this sample encode an identical CDR3 as well. V and J are TRBV19 and TRBJ1-6; 7 bases are a match to TRBD1. CDR1 is LNHDA, CDR2 SQIVND, per germline (reference sequence). The junction had 4 bases not matched to a gene; V was cut back by 3 bases and J by 8 bases. This CDR3 is 14 amino acids long. CDR3 sequence reads: CASSITGEDSPLHF. In DNA, the CDR3 is TGTGCCAGTAGTATTACAGGGGAGGATTCACCCCTCCACTTT.